This TCR beta chain was captured by sequencing in a study of blood T cells in healthy people across ages. General study results and limits: Long-lived donors exceeded aged donors in naive CD4+ cells and diversity.

The CDR3 is 14 amino acids. V was pared by 3 bases and J by 3 bases, with 6 bases between. Germline CDR1 MNHEY, CDR2 SMNVEV (reference sequence). With a J-beta primer mix and a sample-barcoded 5' primer, a second PCR ran about 7 to 12 cycles. TCRdb re-analysed the 5' RACE reads in MiXCR, keeping a single row per CDR3 protein. Of about 600,000 distinct CDR3 sequences in the sample, around half were seen once. This clonotype came up a few times. Its antigen is undetermined. Donors gave around 10 milliliters of peripheral blood apiece. The sequenced material came from blood. This receptor was obtained from an elderly man in good health. The V and J genes are TRBV27 and TRBJ2-6; D is unclear. The CDR3 protein is CASSFDRGANVLTF. As DNA, the CDR3 is TGTGCCAGCAGTTTCGACCGTGGGGCCAACGTCCTGACTTTC.